This TCR beta chain was sequenced in a study of T-cell memory formation after mild COVID-19. Sample barcodes and UMIs were carried by the TCR alpha and TCR beta cDNA libraries that 5'RACE generated with constant-segment primers. TCRdb recomputed calls from the 5' RACE reads with MiXCR, one row per CDR3 protein. The table shows 500,000 to 600,000 distinct CDR3 sequences, with roughly 17% occurring only once. Whole-study findings and limits: Clones that contracted from day 15 to 85 were balanced CD4/CD8, while later expanders leaned CD4+.

This clonotype is a singleton in its sample. Its specificity is unknown. The specimen sequenced was PBMCs or a T cell subset sorted from them (not recorded which). The origin of this receptor is an adult woman who had mild COVID-19 (a few samples of this study predate the infection). Cell type and time point are not known.

Written as DNA, the CDR3 is TGTGCCAGCAGCCAAGAAGGGCGCGGGGGACAGGGGTTGTTTGAGACCCAGTACTTC. Protein sequence: CASSQEGRGGQGLFETQYF. The V and J genes are TRBV4-2 and TRBJ2-5, with 10 bases identical to TRBD1. V shed 0 bases, J shed 5 bases, and the junction held 15 bases outside the gene matches. The CDR3 runs to 19 residues. Germline CDR1 reads LGHNA; CDR2 reads YNFKEQ.